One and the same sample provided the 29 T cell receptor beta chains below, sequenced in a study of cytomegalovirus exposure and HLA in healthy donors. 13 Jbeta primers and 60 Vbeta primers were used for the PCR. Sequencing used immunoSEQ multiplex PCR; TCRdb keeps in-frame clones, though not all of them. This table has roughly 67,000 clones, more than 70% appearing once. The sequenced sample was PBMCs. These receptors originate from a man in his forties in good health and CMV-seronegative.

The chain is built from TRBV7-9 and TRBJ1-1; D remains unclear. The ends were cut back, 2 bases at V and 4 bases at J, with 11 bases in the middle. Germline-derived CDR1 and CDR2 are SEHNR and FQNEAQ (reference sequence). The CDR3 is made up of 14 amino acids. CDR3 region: CASSLSPPTTEAFF. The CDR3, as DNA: TGTGCCAGCAGCTTATCTCCTCCTACCACTGAAGCTTTCTTT.

CDR3 coding DNA: TGTGCCAGCAGCGCAGCCAGGGATTCTAATTCACCCCTCCACTTT. Protein: CASSAARDSNSPLHF. V gene TRBV6-6 combines with J gene TRBJ1-6; D perhaps matches TRBD1 (5 bases). CDR3 length: 15 residues. The V and J ends lost 6 bases and 6 bases respectively, with 15 bases between them. Germline CDR1 and CDR2: MNHNY and SVGAGI (reference sequence).

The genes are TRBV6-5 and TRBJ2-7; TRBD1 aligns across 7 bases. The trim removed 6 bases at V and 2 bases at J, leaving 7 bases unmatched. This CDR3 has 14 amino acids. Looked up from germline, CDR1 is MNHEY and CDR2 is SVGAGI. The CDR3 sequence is CASRLGQITYEQYF. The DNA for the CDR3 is TGTGCCAGCAGGCTGGGACAGATCACCTACGAGCAGTACTTC.

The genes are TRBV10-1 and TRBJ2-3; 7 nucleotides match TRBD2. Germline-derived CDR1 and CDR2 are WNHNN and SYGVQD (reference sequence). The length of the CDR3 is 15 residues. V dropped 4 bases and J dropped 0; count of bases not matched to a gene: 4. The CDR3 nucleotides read TGCGCCAGCAGTGGGGACGGGAGGAGCACAGATACGCAGTATTTT. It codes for CASSGDGRSTDTQYF.

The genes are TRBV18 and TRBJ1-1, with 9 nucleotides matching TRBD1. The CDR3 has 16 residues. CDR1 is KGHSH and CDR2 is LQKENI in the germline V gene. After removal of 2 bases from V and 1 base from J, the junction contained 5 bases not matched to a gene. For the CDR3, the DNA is TGTGCCAGCTCACCAAGGGGGACAGGGACGAACACTGAAGCTTTCTTT. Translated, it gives CASSPRGTGTNTEAFF. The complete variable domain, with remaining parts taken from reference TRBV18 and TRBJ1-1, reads NAGVMQNPRHLVRRRGQEARLRCSPMKGHSHVYWYRQLPEEGLKFMVYLQKENIIDESGMPKERFSAEFPKEGPSILRIQQVVRGDSAAYFCASSPRGTGTNTEAFFGQGTRLTVV.

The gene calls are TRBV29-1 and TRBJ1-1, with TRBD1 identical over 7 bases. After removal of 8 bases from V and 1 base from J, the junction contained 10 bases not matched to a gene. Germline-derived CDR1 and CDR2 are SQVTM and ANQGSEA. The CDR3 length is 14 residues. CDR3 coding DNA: TGCAGCTATATTAAGGGGGACAGGAACACTGAAGCTTTCTTT. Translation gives CSYIKGDRNTEAFF.

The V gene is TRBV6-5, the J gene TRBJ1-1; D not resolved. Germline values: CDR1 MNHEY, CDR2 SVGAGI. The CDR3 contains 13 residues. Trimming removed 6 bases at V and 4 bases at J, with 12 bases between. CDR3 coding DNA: TGTGCCAGCAGCCAAACGGTTAGCACTGAAGCTTTCTTT. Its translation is CASSQTVSTEAFF.

This CDR3 reads CASSPPLGQGALYGYTF. As DNA, the CDR3 is TGTGCCAGCAGCCCACCTCTCGGACAGGGCGCCCTTTATGGCTACACCTTC. This chain connects TRBV5-8 to TRBJ1-2; 8 nucleotides align to TRBD1. The CDR3 runs 17 residues. V lost 4 bases, J lost 5 bases, and 16 bases stayed unmatched. CDR1 and CDR2 (germline): SGHTS, YDEGEE.

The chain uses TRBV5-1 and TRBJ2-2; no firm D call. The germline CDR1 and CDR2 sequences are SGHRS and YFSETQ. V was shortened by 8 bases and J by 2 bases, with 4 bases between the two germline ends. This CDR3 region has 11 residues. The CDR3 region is CASQNTGELFF. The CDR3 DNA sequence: TGCGCCAGTCAAAACACCGGGGAGCTGTTTTTT. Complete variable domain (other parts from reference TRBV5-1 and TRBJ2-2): KAGVTQTPRYLIKTRGQQVTLSCSPISGHRSVSWYQQTPGQGLQFLFEYFSETQRNKGNFPGRFSGRQFSNSRSEMNVSTLELGDSALYLCASQNTGELFFGEGSRLTVL.

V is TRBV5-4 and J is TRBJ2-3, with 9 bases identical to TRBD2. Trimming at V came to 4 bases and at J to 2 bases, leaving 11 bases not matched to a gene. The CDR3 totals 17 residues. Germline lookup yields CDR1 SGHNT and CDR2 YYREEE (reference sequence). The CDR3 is CASSPDTRGGITDTQYF. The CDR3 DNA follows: TGTGCCAGCAGCCCGGACACGCGGGGGGGAATCACAGATACGCAGTATTTT.

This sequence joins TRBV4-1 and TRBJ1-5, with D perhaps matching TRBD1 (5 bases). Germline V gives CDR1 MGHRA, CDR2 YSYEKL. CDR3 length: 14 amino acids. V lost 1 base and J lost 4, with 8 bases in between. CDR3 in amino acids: CASSQAKGNQPQHF. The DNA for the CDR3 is TGCGCCAGCAGCCAAGCTAAGGGGAATCAGCCCCAGCATTTT.

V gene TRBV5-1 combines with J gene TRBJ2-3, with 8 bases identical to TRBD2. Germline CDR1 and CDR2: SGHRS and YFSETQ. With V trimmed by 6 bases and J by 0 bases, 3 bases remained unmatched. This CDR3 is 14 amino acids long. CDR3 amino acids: CASKTSGSTDTQYF. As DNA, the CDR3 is TGCGCCAGCAAAACTAGCGGAAGCACAGATACGCAGTATTTT.

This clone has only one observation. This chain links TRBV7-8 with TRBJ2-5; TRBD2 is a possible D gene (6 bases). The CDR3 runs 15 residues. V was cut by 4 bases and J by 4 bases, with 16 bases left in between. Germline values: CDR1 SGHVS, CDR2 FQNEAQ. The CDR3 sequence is CASSSLAIFRETQYF. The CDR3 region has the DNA TGTGCCAGCAGCTCCCTAGCGATCTTTAGAGAGACCCAGTACTTC.

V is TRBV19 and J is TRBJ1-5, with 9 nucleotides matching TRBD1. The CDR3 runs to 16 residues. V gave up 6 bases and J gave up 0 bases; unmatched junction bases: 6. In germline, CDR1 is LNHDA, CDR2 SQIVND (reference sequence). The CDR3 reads CASRGTGSNSNQPQHF. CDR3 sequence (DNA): TGTGCCAGTAGGGGGACAGGGTCGAATAGCAATCAGCCCCAGCATTTT.

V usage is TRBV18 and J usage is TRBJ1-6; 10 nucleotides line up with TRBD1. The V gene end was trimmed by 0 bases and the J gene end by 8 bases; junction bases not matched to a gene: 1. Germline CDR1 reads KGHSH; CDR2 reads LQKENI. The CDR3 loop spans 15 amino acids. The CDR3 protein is CASSPPGQGYSPLHF. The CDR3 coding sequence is TGTGCCAGCTCACCACCGGGACAGGGGTATTCACCCCTCCACTTT.

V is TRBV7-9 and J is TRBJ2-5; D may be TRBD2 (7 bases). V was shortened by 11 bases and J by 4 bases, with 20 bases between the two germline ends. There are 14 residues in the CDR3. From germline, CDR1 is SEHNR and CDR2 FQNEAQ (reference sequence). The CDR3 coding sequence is TGTGCCGGGGGCGGGCAGCGGGAACCAGAGACCCAGTACTTC. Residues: CAGGGQREPETQYF.

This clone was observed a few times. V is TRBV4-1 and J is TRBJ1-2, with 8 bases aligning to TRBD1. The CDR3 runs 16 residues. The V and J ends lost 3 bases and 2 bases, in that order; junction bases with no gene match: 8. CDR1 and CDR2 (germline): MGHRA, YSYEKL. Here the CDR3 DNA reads TGCGCCAGCAGCCATTGGACAGGGAGGGACAACTATGGCTACACCTTC. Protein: CASSHWTGRDNYGYTF.

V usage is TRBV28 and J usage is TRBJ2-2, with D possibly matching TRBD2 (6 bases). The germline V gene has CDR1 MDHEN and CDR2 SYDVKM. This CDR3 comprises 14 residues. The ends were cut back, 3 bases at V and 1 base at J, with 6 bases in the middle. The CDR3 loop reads CASSLTRNTGELFF. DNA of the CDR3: TGTGCCAGCAGTTTGACTAGGAACACCGGGGAGCTGTTTTTT.

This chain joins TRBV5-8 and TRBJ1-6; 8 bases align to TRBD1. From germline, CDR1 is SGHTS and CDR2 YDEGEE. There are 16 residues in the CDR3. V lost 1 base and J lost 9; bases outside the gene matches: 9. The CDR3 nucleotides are TGTGCCAGCAGCTTGACTTCCCAGGGGGCTTTTTCACCCCTCCACTTT. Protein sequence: CASSLTSQGAFSPLHF.

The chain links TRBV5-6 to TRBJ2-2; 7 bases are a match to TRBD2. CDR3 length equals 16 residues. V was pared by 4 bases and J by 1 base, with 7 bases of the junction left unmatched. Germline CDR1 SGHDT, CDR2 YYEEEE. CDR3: CASSPDGGGNTGELFF. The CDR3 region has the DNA TGTGCCAGCAGCCCGGACGGCGGGGGGAACACCGGGGAGCTGTTTTTT.

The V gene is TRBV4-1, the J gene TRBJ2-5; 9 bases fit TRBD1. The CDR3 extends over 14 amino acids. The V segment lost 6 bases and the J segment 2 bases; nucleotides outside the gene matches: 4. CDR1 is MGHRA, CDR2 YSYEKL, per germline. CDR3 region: CASSFGTGQETQYF. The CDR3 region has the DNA TGCGCCAGCAGTTTTGGGACAGGGCAAGAGACCCAGTACTTC.

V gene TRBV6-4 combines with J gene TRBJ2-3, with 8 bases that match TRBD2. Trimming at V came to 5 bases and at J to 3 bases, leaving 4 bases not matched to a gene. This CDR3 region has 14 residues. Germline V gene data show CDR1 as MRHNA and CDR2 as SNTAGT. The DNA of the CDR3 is TGTGCCAGCAGTTCAGCGGGGGATACAGATACGCAGTATTTT. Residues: CASSSAGDTDTQYF.

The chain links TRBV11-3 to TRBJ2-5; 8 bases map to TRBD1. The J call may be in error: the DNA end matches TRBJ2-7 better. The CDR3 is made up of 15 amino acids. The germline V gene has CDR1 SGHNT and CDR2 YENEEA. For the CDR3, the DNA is TGTGCCAGCAGCTTAGGACAGGGGAACTCCTACGAGCAGTACTTC. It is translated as CASSLGQGNSYEQYF.

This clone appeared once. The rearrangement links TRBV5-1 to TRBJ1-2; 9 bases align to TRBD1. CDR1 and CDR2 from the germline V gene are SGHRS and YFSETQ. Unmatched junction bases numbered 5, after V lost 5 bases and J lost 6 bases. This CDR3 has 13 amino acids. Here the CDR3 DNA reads TGCGCCAGCAGGCCCGGGACAGGGCATGGCTACACCTTC. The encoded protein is CASRPGTGHGYTF.

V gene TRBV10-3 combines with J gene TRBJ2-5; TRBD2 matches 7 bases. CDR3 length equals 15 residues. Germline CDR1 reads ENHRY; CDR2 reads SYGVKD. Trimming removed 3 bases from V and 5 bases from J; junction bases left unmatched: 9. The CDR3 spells CAISDIRTSLETQYF. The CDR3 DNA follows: TGTGCCATCAGTGACATCCGGACTAGTCTCGAGACCCAGTACTTC.

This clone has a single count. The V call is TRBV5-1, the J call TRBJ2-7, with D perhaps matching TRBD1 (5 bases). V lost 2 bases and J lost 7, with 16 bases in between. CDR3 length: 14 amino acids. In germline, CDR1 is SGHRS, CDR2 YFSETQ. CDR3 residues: CASSFGAGGWEQYF. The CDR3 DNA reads TGCGCCAGCAGCTTTGGGGCAGGCGGCTGGGAGCAGTACTTC.

In DNA form, the CDR3 reads TGTGCCAGCAGCAATTCGAGCTCCTACGAGCAGTACTTC. Amino acid sequence: CASSNSSSYEQYF. The chain employs TRBV7-9 and TRBJ2-7; the D is unclear. The ends were cut back, 5 bases at V and 0 bases at J, with 8 bases in the middle. The CDR3 sequence is 13 residues long. The V gene's germline CDR1 is SEHNR and CDR2 FQNEAQ (reference sequence).

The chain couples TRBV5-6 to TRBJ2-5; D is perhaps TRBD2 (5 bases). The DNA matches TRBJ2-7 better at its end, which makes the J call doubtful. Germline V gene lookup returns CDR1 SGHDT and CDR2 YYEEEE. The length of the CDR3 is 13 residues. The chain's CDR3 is CASRRTGTYEQYF. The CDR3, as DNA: TGTGCCAGCAGGCGGACGGGAACCTACGAGCAGTACTTC.

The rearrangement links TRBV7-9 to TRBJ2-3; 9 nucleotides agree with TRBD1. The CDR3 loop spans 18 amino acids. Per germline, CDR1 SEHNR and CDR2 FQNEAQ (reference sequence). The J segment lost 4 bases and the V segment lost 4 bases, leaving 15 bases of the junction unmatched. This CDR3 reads CASSSRISGQGSSDTQYF. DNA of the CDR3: TGTGCCAGCAGCTCGCGGATAAGTGGACAGGGGTCTTCAGATACGCAGTATTTT.